The rows below give T cell receptor beta chains drawn from one sample of a study of identifying expanded T cells in peripheral blood. The repertoire was sequenced with immunoSEQ multiplex PCR; TCRdb's copy has only in-frame clones and lacks some. Altogether 100,000 to 150,000 clones are present, around four fifths being singletons, with the ten largest covering roughly 3.3%. The sequencing input was blood. These receptors came from a person between 18 and 75 years old in good health. The conserved cysteine and the conserved F or W are not part of the CDR3 here.

J: TRBJ2-5; V: TRBV7-2; CDR3: ASSLVHSGGETQY
J: TRBJ2-7; V: TRBV5-1; CDR3: ASSSDPRGYEQY
J: TRBJ2-7; V: TRBV13; CDR3: ASSLGAVVWEQY
J: TRBJ2-7; V: TRBV7-6; CDR3: ASSLSGSYEQY
J: TRBJ1-5; V: TRBV12-2; CDR3: ASRLGPLIGQPQH
J: TRBJ2-3; V: TRBV10-3; CDR3: AISESFGTGGPTDTQY
J: TRBJ2-7; V: TRBV7-8; CDR3: ASRHTQGPINEQY
J: TRBJ1-1; V: TRBV6-5; CDR3: ASRDRGSTEAF
J: TRBJ1-5; V: TRBV9; CDR3: AIPRGTNQPQH
J: TRBJ2-3; V: TRBV6-5; CDR3: ASSLPGTDTQY
J: TRBJ1-1; V: TRBV7-2; CDR3: ASSMRQHEAF
J: TRBJ2-5; V: TRBV5-1; CDR3: ASSPRQGPAETQY
J: TRBJ1-6; V: TRBV5-1; CDR3: ASRDSDNSPLH
J: TRBJ1-6; V: TRBV5-4; CDR3: ASSLDRESPLH
J: TRBJ2-1; V: TRBV11-3; CDR3: ASKPGQGVNEQF
J: TRBJ2-5; V: TRBV4-1; CDR3: ASSQVSSGGQETQY
J: TRBJ2-3; V: TRBV15; CDR3: ATSKGNTVTDTQY
J: TRBJ2-1; V: TRBV29-1; CDR3: SVGQGWSNEQF
J: TRBJ2-6; V: TRBV6-5; CDR3: ASSYSNDGANVLT
J: TRBJ1-2; V: TRBV5-6; CDR3: ASSPRTSYGYT
J: TRBJ2-6; V: TRBV6-6; CDR3: ASSFGSGANVLT
J: TRBJ2-5; V: TRBV28; CDR3: ASRDSDQETQY
J: TRBJ2-3; V: TRBV18; CDR3: ASSPTYSTDTQY
J: TRBJ1-2; V: TRBV19; CDR3: ASSILLEDYGYT
J: TRBJ2-7; V: TRBV5-1; CDR3: ASQTGTGSDEQY
J: TRBJ2-7; V: TRBV6-1; CDR3: ASLPRSGAAEQY
J: TRBJ1-1; V: TRBV27; CDR3: ASSHDGGGTEAF
J: TRBJ1-4; V: TRBV6-5; CDR3: ASSYYAGGEKLF
J: TRBJ1-2; V: TRBV2; CDR3: ASRMDRGGYGYT
J: TRBJ1-5; V: TRBV4-1; CDR3: ASSQESVGQGGQPQH
J: TRBJ2-7; V: TRBV5-6; CDR3: ASRLAASGAYEQY
J: TRBJ2-1; V: TRBV7-9; CDR3: AVDLEQGLHNEQF
J: TRBJ1-1; V: TRBV5-1; CDR3: ASSLALAATEAF
J: TRBJ1-1; V: TRBV4-3; CDR3: ASSLNPLLVTDTEAF
J: TRBJ2-2; V: TRBV18; CDR3: ASSPFEDTGELF
J: TRBJ1-2; V: TRBV29-1; CDR3: STPDRANYGYT